This T cell receptor (beta chain) came from a study of blood T cell repertoires in COVID-19. About the research overall: COVID-19 samples, acute and convalescent, were from the United States, Italy and Spain. T cells, B-cell-depleted T cells, or PBMCs supplied cDNA or gDNA.

Original processing notes: Reference gene primer amplification in the assay estimated nucleated cell counts. Only in-frame clones appear in the TCRdb table, and some are missing; sequencing was by immunoSEQ multiplex PCR. That table is the source of V, J and clone size, and D and trimming were worked out from the DNA. The sample holds about 260,000 clones; 86% are singletons and the top ten take 8.5% to 10%. The CDR3 covers 15 residues. Germline V gene sequence: CDR1 KGHDR, CDR2 SFDVKD. Germline trimming cut 5 bases from V and 5 bases from J; bases unmatched to any gene: 7. The chain recombines TRBV24-1 with TRBJ2-5, with TRBD2 matching over 10 bases. Sequenced: peripheral blood. The sequence was collected from a man aged 35 to 55 who had recovered from COVID-19. CDR3 nucleotide sequence: TGTGCCACCAGTGCCCCTAGCGGGGGTTGGGAGACCCAGTACTTC. Amino acid sequence: CATSAPSGGWETQYF.